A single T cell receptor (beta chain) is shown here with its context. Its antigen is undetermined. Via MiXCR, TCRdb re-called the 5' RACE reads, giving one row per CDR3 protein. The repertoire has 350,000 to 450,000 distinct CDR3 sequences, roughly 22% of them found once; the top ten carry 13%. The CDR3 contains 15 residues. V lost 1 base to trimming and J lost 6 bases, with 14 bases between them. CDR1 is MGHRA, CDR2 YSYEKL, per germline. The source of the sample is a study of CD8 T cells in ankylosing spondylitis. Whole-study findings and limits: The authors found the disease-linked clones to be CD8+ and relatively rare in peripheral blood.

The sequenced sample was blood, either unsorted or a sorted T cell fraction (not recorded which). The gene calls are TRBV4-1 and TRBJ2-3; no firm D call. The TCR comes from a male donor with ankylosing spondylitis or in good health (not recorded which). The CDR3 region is CASSQADTSEDTQYF. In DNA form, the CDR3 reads TGCGCCAGCAGCCAAGCAGACACTTCGGAGGATACGCAGTATTTT.